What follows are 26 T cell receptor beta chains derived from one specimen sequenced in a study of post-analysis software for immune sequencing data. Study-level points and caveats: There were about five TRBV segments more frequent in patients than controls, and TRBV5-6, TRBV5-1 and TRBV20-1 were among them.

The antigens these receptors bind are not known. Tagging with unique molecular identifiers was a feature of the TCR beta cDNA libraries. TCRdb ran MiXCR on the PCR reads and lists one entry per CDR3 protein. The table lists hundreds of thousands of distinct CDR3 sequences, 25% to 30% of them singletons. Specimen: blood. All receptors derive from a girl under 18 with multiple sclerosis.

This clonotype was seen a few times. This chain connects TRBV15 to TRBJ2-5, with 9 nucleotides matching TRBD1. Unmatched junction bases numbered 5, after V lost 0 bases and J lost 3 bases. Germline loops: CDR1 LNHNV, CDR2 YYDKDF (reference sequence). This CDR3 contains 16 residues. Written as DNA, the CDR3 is TGTGCCACCAGCAGAGATTTGTGGGACAGGGAAGAGACCCAGTACTTC. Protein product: CATSRDLWDREETQYF.

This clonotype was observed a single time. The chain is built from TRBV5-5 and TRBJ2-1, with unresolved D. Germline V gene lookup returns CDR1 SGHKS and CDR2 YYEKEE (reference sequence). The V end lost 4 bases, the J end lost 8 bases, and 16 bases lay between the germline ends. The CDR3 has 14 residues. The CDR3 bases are TGTGCCAGCAGCGTTGGCCGGCGTTTGGATGAGCAGTTCTTC. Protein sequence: CASSVGRRLDEQFF.

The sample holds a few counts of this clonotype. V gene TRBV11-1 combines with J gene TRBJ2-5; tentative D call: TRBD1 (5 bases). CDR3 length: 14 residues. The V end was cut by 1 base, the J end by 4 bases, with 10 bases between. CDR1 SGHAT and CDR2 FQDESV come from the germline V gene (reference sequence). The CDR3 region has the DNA TGTGCCAGCAGCTTAGGTGGACAAGGAGAGACCCAGTACTTC. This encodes CASSLGGQGETQYF.

CDR3 sequence reads: CASSQVIYTEQYF. The CDR3 DNA follows: TGCGCCAGCAGCCAAGTGATCTATACCGAGCAGTACTTC. The chain recombines TRBV4-3 with TRBJ2-7; D remains unclear. Trimming removed 1 base from V and 6 bases from J, with 10 bases in between. The CDR3 covers 13 residues. Germline CDR1 reads LGHNA; CDR2 reads YSLEER.

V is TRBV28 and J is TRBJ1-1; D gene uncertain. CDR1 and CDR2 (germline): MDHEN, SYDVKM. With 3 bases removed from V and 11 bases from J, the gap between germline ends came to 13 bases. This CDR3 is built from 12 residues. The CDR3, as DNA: TGTGCCAGCAGTTTGAGGACGGCTGCGGCTTTCTTT. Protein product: CASSLRTAAAFF.

As DNA, the CDR3 is TGTGCCAGCAGTTTATGGGACATTTACACAGATACGCAGTATTTT. Protein sequence: CASSLWDIYTDTQYF. The chain carries TRBV27 and TRBJ2-3; D is perhaps TRBD1 (6 bases). From germline, CDR1 is MNHEY and CDR2 SMNVEV (reference sequence). V was shortened by 1 base and J by 2 bases, with 10 bases between the two germline ends. This CDR3 has 15 amino acids.

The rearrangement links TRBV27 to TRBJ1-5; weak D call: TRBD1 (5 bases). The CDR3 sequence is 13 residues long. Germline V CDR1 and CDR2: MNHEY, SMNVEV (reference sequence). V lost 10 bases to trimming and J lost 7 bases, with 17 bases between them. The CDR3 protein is CATGPGRVQPQHF. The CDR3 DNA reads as TGTGCCACCGGCCCGGGGCGGGTCCAGCCCCAGCATTTT.

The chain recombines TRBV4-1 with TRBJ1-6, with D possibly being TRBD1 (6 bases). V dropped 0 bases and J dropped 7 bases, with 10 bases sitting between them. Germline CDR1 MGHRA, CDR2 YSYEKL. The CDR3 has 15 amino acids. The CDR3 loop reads CASSQEGTRNSPLHF. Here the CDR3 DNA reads TGCGCCAGCAGCCAAGAAGGGACAAGAAATTCACCCCTCCACTTT.

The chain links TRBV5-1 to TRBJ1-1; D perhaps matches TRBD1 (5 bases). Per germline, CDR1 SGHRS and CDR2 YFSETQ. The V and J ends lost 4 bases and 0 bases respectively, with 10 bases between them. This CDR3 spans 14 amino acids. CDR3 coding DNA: TGCGCCAGCAGCGGGGGGGAGGTGAACACTGAAGCTTTCTTT. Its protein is CASSGGEVNTEAFF.

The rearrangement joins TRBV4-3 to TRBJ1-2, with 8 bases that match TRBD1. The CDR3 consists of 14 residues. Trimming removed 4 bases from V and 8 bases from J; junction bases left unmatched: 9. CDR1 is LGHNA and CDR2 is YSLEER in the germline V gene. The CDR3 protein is CASSPGQGMVGYTF. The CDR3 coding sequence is TGCGCCAGCAGCCCCGGACAGGGCATGGTCGGCTACACCTTC.

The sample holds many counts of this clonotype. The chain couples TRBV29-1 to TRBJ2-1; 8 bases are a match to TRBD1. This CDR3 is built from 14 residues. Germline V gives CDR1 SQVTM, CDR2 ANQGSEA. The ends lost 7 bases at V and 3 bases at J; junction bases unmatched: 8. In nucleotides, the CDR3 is TGCAGCGCTGGGACCGGGACAGGCTACAATGAGCAGTTCTTC. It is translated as CSAGTGTGYNEQFF.

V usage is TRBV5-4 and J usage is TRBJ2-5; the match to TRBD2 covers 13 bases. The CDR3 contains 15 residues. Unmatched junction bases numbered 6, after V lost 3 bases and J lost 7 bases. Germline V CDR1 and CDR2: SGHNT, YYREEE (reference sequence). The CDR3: CASSSGLAGEGTQYF. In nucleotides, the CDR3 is TGTGCCAGCAGCTCAGGACTAGCGGGAGAAGGGACCCAGTACTTC.

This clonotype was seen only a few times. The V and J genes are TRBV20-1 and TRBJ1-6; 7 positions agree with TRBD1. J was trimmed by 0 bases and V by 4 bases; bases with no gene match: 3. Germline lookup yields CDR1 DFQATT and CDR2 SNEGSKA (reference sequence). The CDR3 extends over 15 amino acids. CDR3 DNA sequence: TGCAGTGCTACACAGGGGAGCTCCTATAATTCACCCCTCCACTTT. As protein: CSATQGSSYNSPLHF.

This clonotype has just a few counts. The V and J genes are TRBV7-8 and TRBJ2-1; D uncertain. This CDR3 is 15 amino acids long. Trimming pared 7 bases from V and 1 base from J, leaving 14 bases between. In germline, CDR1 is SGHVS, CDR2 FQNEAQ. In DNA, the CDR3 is TGTGCCAGCACCAAAGGCGGCGGTTCCTACAATGAGCAGTTCTTC. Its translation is CASTKGGGSYNEQFF.

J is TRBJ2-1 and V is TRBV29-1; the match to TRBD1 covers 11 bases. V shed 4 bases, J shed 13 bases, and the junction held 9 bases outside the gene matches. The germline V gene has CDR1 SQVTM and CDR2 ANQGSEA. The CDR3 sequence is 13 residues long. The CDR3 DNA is TGCAGCGTTGGGTGGACAGGGGGCCAGACCCAGTTCTTC. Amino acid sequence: CSVGWTGGQTQFF.

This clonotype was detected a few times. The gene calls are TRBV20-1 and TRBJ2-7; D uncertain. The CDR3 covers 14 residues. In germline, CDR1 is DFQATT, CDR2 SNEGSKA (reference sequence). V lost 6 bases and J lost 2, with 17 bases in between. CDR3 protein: CSALRRRGTYEQYF. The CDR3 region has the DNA TGCAGTGCCCTGCGACGGAGAGGTACCTACGAGCAGTACTTC.

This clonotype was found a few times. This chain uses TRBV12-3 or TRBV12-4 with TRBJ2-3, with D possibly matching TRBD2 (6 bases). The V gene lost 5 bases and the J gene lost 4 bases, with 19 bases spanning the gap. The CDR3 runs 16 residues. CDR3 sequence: CASSPGPPPGADTQYF. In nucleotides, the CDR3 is TGTGCCAGCAGTCCCGGTCCTCCCCCGGGGGCAGATACGCAGTATTTT.

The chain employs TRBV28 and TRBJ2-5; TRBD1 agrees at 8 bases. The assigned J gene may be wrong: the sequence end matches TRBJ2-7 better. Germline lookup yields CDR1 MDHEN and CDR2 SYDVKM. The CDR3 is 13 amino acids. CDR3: CASSRVTGDEQYF. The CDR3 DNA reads TGTGCCAGCAGTCGCGTGACAGGGGACGAGCAGTACTTC.

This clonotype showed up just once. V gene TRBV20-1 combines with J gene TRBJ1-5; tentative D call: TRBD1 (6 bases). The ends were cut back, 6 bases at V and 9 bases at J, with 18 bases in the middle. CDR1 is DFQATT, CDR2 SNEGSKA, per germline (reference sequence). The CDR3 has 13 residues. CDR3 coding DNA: TGCAGTGCCGCAGGGGCCGCCACCGGGCCCCAGCATTTT. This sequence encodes CSAAGAATGPQHF.

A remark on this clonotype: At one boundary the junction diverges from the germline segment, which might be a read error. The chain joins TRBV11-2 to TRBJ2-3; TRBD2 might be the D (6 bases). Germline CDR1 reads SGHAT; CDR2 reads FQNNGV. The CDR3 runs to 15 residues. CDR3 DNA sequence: TGTGCCGGCAGCTCGGAGGGCCTCGATTTAGGTACGCAGTATTTT. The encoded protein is CAGSSEGLDLGTQYF. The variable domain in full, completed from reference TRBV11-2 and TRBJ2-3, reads EAGVAQSPRYKIIEKRQSVAFWCNPISGHATLYWYQQILGQGPKLLIQFQNNGVVDDSQLPKDRFSAERLKGVDSTLKIQPAKLEDSAVYLCAGSSEGLDLGTQYFGPGTRLTVL.

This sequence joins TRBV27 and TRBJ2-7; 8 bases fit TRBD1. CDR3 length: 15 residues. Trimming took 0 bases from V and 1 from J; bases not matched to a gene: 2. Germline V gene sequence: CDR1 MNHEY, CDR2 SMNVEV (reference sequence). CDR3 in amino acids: CASSLSRTGSYEQYF. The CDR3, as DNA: TGTGCCAGCAGTTTATCCCGGACAGGGTCCTACGAGCAGTACTTC.

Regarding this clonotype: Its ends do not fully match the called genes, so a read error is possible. The chain's CDR3 is CASRIERTANYGCTF. CDR3 DNA: TGTGCCAGCAGGATCGAGAGGACAGCTAACTATGGCTGCACCTTC. The V gene is TRBV6-5, the J gene TRBJ1-2, with a tentative D call TRBD1 (6 bases). The CDR3 consists of 15 residues. CDR1 and CDR2 (germline): MNHEY, SVGAGI.

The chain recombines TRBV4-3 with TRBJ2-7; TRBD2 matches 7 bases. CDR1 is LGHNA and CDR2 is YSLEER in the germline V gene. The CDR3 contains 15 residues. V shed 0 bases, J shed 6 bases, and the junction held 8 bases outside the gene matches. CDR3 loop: CASSQDHASGGEQYF. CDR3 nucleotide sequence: TGCGCCAGCAGCCAAGATCACGCTAGCGGCGGCGAGCAGTACTTC.

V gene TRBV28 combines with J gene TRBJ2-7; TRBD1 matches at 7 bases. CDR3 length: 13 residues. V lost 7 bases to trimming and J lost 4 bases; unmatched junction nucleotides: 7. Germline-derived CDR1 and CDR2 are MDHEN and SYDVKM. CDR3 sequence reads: CASISDREYEQYF. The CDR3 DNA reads TGTGCCAGCATCAGCGACAGGGAGTACGAGCAGTACTTC.

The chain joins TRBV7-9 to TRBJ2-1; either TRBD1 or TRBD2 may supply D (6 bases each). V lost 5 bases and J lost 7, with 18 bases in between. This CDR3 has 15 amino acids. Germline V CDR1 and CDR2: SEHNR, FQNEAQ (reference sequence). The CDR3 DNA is TGTGCCAGCAGCGAAAGGGGGGCAGGGGTAAATGAGCAGTTCTTC. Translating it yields CASSERGAGVNEQFF.

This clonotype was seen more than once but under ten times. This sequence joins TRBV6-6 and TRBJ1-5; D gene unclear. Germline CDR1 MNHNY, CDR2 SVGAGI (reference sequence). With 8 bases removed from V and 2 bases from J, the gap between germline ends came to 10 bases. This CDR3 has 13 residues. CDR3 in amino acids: CASWTVGNQPQHF. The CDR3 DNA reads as TGTGCCAGCTGGACGGTTGGCAATCAGCCCCAGCATTTT.